The 6 T cell receptor beta chains given below trace back to one sample, sequenced in a study of cytomegalovirus exposure and HLA in healthy donors. Clones were read by immunoSEQ multiplex PCR, and TCRdb kept only the in-frame ones, dropping some. Of 300,000 or so clones listed, 70% to 90% are singletons. Specimen: PBMCs. These receptors originate from a man between 25 and 39 years old in good health and CMV-seronegative.

The V call is TRBV4-1, the J call TRBJ1-1; weak D call: TRBD1 (5 bases). Deletions cut 4 bases from V and 1 base from J, with 10 bases between. The CDR3 has 14 residues. Germline-derived CDR1 and CDR2 are MGHRA and YSYEKL. The CDR3 reads CASSRGGQNTEAFF. CDR3 coding DNA: TGCGCCAGCAGCCGAGGCGGACAGAACACTGAAGCTTTCTTT.

The CDR3 DNA sequence: TGTGCCAGCAGCCCGCTTAGCGGAGGCAATGAGCAGTTCTTC. Translation: CASSPLSGGNEQFF. This chain links TRBV6-5 with TRBJ2-1; D perhaps matches TRBD2 (6 bases). Looked up from germline, CDR1 is MNHEY and CDR2 is SVGAGI. The CDR3 runs 14 residues. Trimming took 6 bases from V and 6 from J, leaving 15 bases between them.

This sequence joins TRBV19 and TRBJ1-5; the match to TRBD1 covers 8 bases. Germline V lookup: CDR1 LNHDA, CDR2 SQIVND (reference sequence). V was pared by 2 bases and J by 0 bases, with 9 bases of the junction left unmatched. The CDR3 has 18 residues. For the CDR3, the DNA is TGTGCCAGTAGTATACGACAGGGGCCGGCCATTAGCAATCAGCCCCAGCATTTT. It translates to CASSIRQGPAISNQPQHF.

V is TRBV6-6 and J is TRBJ2-7; 7 nucleotides align to TRBD1. This CDR3 contains 15 residues. Looked up from germline, CDR1 is MNHNY and CDR2 is SVGAGI (reference sequence). The J segment lost 2 bases and the V segment lost 4 bases, leaving 8 bases of the junction unmatched. CDR3 sequence reads: CASSFTRDSTYEQYF. CDR3 in DNA: TGTGCCAGCAGTTTCACCCGGGACAGTACCTACGAGCAGTACTTC.

V and J are TRBV5-6 and TRBJ2-1; D is unresolved. V lost 0 bases and J 0 bases, leaving 10 bases between the germline ends. CDR3 length: 16 residues. Per germline, CDR1 SGHDT and CDR2 YYEEEE. This CDR3 is CASSLGAESSYNEQFF. DNA of the CDR3: TGTGCCAGCAGCTTGGGGGCAGAGAGCTCCTACAATGAGCAGTTCTTC.

The chain couples TRBV6-1 to TRBJ1-2; a weak D match, TRBD1 (6 bases). The CDR3 is 16 residues long. With 1 base removed from V and 1 base from J, the gap between germline ends came to 13 bases. Germline loops: CDR1 MNHNS, CDR2 SASEGT. The CDR3 protein is CASSEGGHGFNYGYTF. CDR3 sequence (DNA): TGTGCCAGCAGTGAAGGGGGACACGGATTTAACTATGGCTACACCTTC.